Each of the 15 T cell receptor beta chains below was sequenced from the same sample in a study of blood T cell repertoires in COVID-19. TCRdb keeps only in-frame clones here, not all; method: immunoSEQ multiplex PCR. The sample consists of around 180,000 clones, about 88% of them appearing once. The specimen sequenced was peripheral blood. Every receptor here comes from a woman aged 25 to 45 with active or convalescent COVID-19.

The chain is built from TRBV5-6 and TRBJ2-7, with 7 bases aligning to TRBD1. The CDR3 runs to 14 residues. CDR1 is SGHDT, CDR2 YYEEEE, per germline. With 5 bases clipped from V and 2 bases from J, the junction kept 7 bases outside the gene matches. CDR3 residues: CASRSRGQAYEQYF. The CDR3 region has the DNA TGTGCCAGCAGATCGCGCGGACAGGCCTACGAGCAGTACTTC.

The J gene is TRBJ1-3, the V gene TRBV5-4; perhaps TRBD1 as D (6 bases). Germline V gene lookup returns CDR1 SGHNT and CDR2 YYREEE (reference sequence). Trimming removed 4 bases from V and 0 bases from J, with 17 bases in between. This CDR3 has 17 residues. CDR3 region: CASSPPEQGPSGNTIYF. The CDR3 bases are TGTGCCAGCAGCCCTCCCGAACAGGGACCCTCTGGAAACACCATATATTTT.

This clone was recorded once. The gene calls are TRBV19 and TRBJ1-1; tentatively, D is TRBD1 (6 bases). This CDR3 has 13 residues. Per the germline V gene, CDR1 is LNHDA and CDR2 is SQIVND (reference sequence). Deletions cut 6 bases from V and 7 bases from J, with 15 bases between. The CDR3 coding sequence is TGTGCCAGTAGGACAGAAAGACAGGATGAAGCTTTCTTT. Its translation: CASRTERQDEAFF.

This chain links TRBV7-6 with TRBJ2-3, with 9 bases that match TRBD2. Germline V gene data show CDR1 as SGHVS and CDR2 as FNYEAQ. V was pared by 5 bases and J by 2 bases, with 8 bases of the junction left unmatched. The CDR3 is made up of 16 amino acids. As DNA, the CDR3 is TGTGCCAGCAGCATGCTTCTAGCGGGGTTCACAGATACGCAGTATTTT. Amino acids: CASSMLLAGFTDTQYF.

The chain employs TRBV6-6 and TRBJ1-1; D perhaps matches TRBD1 (5 bases). V was cut by 4 bases and J by 0 bases, with 15 bases left in between. Germline CDR1 reads MNHNY; CDR2 reads SVGAGI (reference sequence). The CDR3 contains 16 residues. Here the CDR3 reads CASSSLQGTVNTEAFF. In nucleotides, the CDR3 is TGTGCCAGCAGTTCCTTGCAGGGTACCGTGAACACTGAAGCTTTCTTT.

In the case of this clone: This CDR3 is also generated by other DNA sequences in the sample. The CDR3 region has the DNA TGTGCCAGCAGCGCAGGGGGGAACACTGAAGCTTTCTTT. Encoded protein: CASSAGGNTEAFF. The V and J genes are TRBV9 and TRBJ1-1, with 7 bases identical to TRBD1. Germline-derived CDR1 and CDR2 are SGDLS and YYNGEE. Trimming cost V 3 bases and J 1 base; bases outside gene matches: 0. This CDR3 has 13 residues.

There are a few counts of this clone. The chain joins TRBV10-3 to TRBJ1-1; the match to TRBD1 covers 10 bases. CDR1 is ENHRY and CDR2 is SYGVKD in the germline V gene. Losses at the gene ends were 4 bases for V and 6 bases for J; bases not matched to a gene: 5. The CDR3 consists of 14 residues. CDR3 sequence reads: CAISGGQGGAEAFF. The CDR3 nucleotides are TGTGCCATCAGTGGCGGACAGGGGGGGGCTGAAGCTTTCTTT.

This clone was counted once. V is TRBV19 and J is TRBJ1-2; perhaps TRBD1 as D (5 bases). V shed 7 bases and J shed 7 bases, with 22 bases lying between them. CDR1 is LNHDA and CDR2 is SQIVND in the germline V gene (reference sequence). The CDR3 runs to 15 residues. The CDR3 nucleotides are TGTGCCAGTACCCCTCTGGGGCAGGGAGGAGGTGGCTACACCTTC. Residues: CASTPLGQGGGGYTF.

This chain links TRBV12-5 with TRBJ1-2; D is unclear. The CDR3 loop spans 11 amino acids. Germline-derived CDR1 and CDR2 are LGHNT and FRNRAP. Trimming removed 10 bases at V and 8 bases at J, with 14 bases between. CDR3 sequence (DNA): TGTGCTAACCCCCGCCCCGGGGGCTACACCTTC. Protein product: CANPRPGGYTF.

This clone came up once. The chain has TRBV4-1 and TRBJ2-3; 13 bases line up with TRBD2. The CDR3 sequence is 18 residues long. Germline CDR1 is MGHRA and CDR2 is YSYEKL. With 0 bases clipped from V and 3 bases from J, the junction kept 6 bases outside the gene matches. The CDR3 DNA reads as TGCGCCAGCAGCCAAGAAGGACTAGCGGGAGAGGGGACAGATACGCAGTATTTT. Amino acids: CASSQEGLAGEGTDTQYF.

The J gene is TRBJ2-3, the V gene TRBV19; 11 bases are a match to TRBD2. Germline values: CDR1 LNHDA, CDR2 SQIVND (reference sequence). V dropped 5 bases and J dropped 0; count of bases not matched to a gene: 4. CDR3 length: 16 residues. CDR3 sequence: CASSPLAGVSTDTQYF. The CDR3 bases are TGTGCCAGTAGTCCACTAGCGGGGGTTAGCACAGATACGCAGTATTTT.

The CDR3 reads CASSFINTGELFF. CDR3 DNA sequence: TGTGCCAGTAGTTTCATCAACACCGGGGAGCTGTTTTTT. This sequence joins TRBV19 and TRBJ2-2; no definite D call. CDR1 is LNHDA, CDR2 SQIVND, per germline (reference sequence). Between the trimmed V and J ends, which lost 5 bases and 2 bases, there was a span of 6 bases. The CDR3 has 13 residues.

The gene calls are TRBV6-5 and TRBJ2-3; D unresolved. Germline CDR1 is MNHEY and CDR2 is SVGAGI. V was cut by 8 bases and J by 2 bases, with 8 bases left in between. The CDR3 consists of 12 residues. The CDR3 DNA reads TGTGCCAGCCTAGAGTTCACAGATACGCAGTATTTT. Its protein is CASLEFTDTQYF.

V and J are TRBV19 and TRBJ1-1; D remains ambiguous. From germline, CDR1 is LNHDA and CDR2 SQIVND (reference sequence). This CDR3 is built from 13 residues. The V and J ends lost 2 bases and 1 base respectively, with 5 bases between them. The CDR3 loop is CASSILGNTEAFF. DNA for the CDR3: TGTGCCAGTAGTATACTAGGGAACACTGAAGCTTTCTTT.

The sample holds one count of this clone. The chain recombines TRBV6-5 with TRBJ2-5, with no clear D. Germline V lookup: CDR1 MNHEY, CDR2 SVGAGI. V was clipped by 7 bases and J by 0 bases, with 9 bases between them. The CDR3 runs to 13 residues. The CDR3 coding sequence is TGTGCCAGCATGATAGACTACCAAGAGACCCAGTACTTC. Its translation: CASMIDYQETQYF.